The 28 T cell receptor beta chains below all came from one sample that was sequenced in a study of patients and donors after allogeneic stem cell transplantation (TCRdb year 2020). The library was generated by RT-PCR. Sequencing used a NextSeq 550. TCRdb itself trimmed the public reads at Q25 with fastp, ran MiXCR and retained productive beta chains. CDR3 protein sequences are deduplicated, and each keeps its most common genes and DNA. Present in this sample are 390,000 or so distinct CDR3 sequences, roughly 16% of which were seen just once. Of the sample, roughly 7.2% falls within the top ten clones. The material sequenced was blood, either unsorted or a sorted T cell fraction (not recorded which). These receptors were taken from a human donor who was either an allogeneic HSCT recipient or a stem cell or donor lymphocyte infusion donor (not recorded which). It is not recorded whose cells these are; they may come from a transplant donor.

The rearrangement links TRBV9 to TRBJ1-1, with D uncertain. Germline values: CDR1 SGDLS, CDR2 YYNGEE. The V and J ends lost 7 bases and 1 base respectively, with 11 bases between them. The CDR3 has 13 amino acids. For the CDR3, the DNA is TGTGCCAGCGGATATGGGCCGAACACTGAAGCTTTCTTT. Translating it yields CASGYGPNTEAFF.

This clonotype was seen a handful of times. V gene TRBV7-9 combines with J gene TRBJ1-3; TRBD1 matches 9 bases. CDR3 length: 15 residues. The trim removed 6 bases at V and 0 bases at J, leaving 3 bases unmatched. CDR1 and CDR2 from the germline V gene are SEHNR and FQNEAQ (reference sequence). The CDR3: CASRGTGTSGNTIYF. DNA of the CDR3: TGTGCCAGCAGGGGGACAGGGACCTCTGGAAACACCATATATTTT. The full variable domain, rest sourced from reference TRBV7-9 and TRBJ1-3, is DTGVSQNPRHKITKRGQNVTFRCDPISEHNRLYWYRQTLGQGPEFLTYFQNEAQLEKSRLLSDRFSAERPKGSFSTLEIQRTEQGDSAMYLCASRGTGTSGNTIYFGEGSWLTVV.

This clonotype has a count of ten or more. The V and J genes are TRBV10-3 and TRBJ1-5; D perhaps matches TRBD1 (6 bases). V shed 5 bases and J shed 6 bases, with 17 bases lying between them. The CDR3 has 15 residues. Per the germline V gene, CDR1 is ENHRY and CDR2 is SYGVKD. CDR3 coding DNA: TGTGCCATCAGTTGGGGACACCAGCCAACTCAGCCCCAGCATTTT. This translates into CAISWGHQPTQPQHF.

This clonotype was seen only a few times. The CDR3 loop reads CASSERWLAGFDEQFF. CDR3 sequence (DNA): TGTGCCAGCAGTGAAAGGTGGCTAGCGGGATTCGATGAGCAGTTCTTC. This rearrangement joins TRBV2 to TRBJ2-1, with TRBD2 matching over 9 bases. The CDR3 has 16 amino acids. The V and J ends lost 2 bases and 8 bases, in that order; junction bases with no gene match: 10. Germline V CDR1 and CDR2: SNHLY, FYNNEI.

This clonotype has only a few counts. The CDR3 region is CASSPRTQHPHEQYF. The CDR3 DNA follows: TGCGCCAGCAGCCCCCGGACACAACACCCCCACGAGCAGTACTTC. The gene calls are TRBV5-1 and TRBJ2-7; D may be TRBD1 (5 bases). The CDR3 is made up of 15 amino acids. Germline V lookup: CDR1 SGHRS, CDR2 YFSETQ. V was shortened by 4 bases and J by 5 bases, with 19 bases between the two germline ends. The full variable domain, in which reference TRBV5-1 and TRBJ2-7 provide the parts outside the CDR3, is KAGVTQTPRYLIKTRGQQVTLSCSPISGHRSVSWYQQTPGQGLQFLFEYFSETQRNKGNFPGRFSGRQFSNSRSEMNVSTLELGDSALYLCASSPRTQHPHEQYFGPGTRLTVT.

There are a few counts of this clonotype. This chain uses TRBV30 with TRBJ1-5; 7 nucleotides align to TRBD1. Germline V gene sequence: CDR1 GTSNPN, CDR2 SVGIG (reference sequence). V trimming: 3 bases; J trimming: 6 bases; junction bases outside the gene matches: 8. The CDR3 is 14 amino acids. The CDR3 DNA reads TGTGCCTGGAGCCTCTCCCAGGGGGGTCAGCCCCAGCATTTT. Protein sequence: CAWSLSQGGQPQHF.

The table lists this clonotype with a few counts. The chain couples TRBV5-6 to TRBJ2-1, with 8 bases identical to TRBD2. This CDR3 region has 15 residues. Germline loops: CDR1 SGHDT, CDR2 YYEEEE. V trimming: 1 base; J trimming: 4 bases; junction bases outside the gene matches: 4. The CDR3 loop reads CASSLQREFYNEQFF. In DNA, the CDR3 is TGTGCCAGCAGCTTGCAGCGGGAGTTTTACAATGAGCAGTTCTTC.

This chain links TRBV4-1 with TRBJ2-2, with D perhaps TRBD1 (5 bases). This CDR3 comprises 15 residues. V lost 1 base and J 6 bases, leaving 12 bases between the germline ends. Germline values: CDR1 MGHRA, CDR2 YSYEKL. This CDR3 is CASSQGRQRPGELFF. The CDR3 DNA reads TGCGCCAGCAGCCAAGGACGACAGAGACCCGGGGAGCTGTTTTTT.

This rearrangement joins TRBV7-2 to TRBJ2-3, with 8 bases aligning to TRBD2. V lost 1 base to trimming and J lost 4 bases; unmatched junction nucleotides: 10. Germline loops: CDR1 SGHTA, CDR2 FQGNSA. CDR3 length: 17 amino acids. The CDR3 here is CASSLGVQREFADTQYF. The CDR3 nucleotides read TGTGCCAGCAGCTTAGGAGTACAGCGGGAGTTCGCAGATACGCAGTATTTT.

V is TRBV7-8 and J is TRBJ1-1; possible D gene TRBD1, 6 bases. V lost 3 bases to trimming and J lost 1 base, with 12 bases between them. Germline CDR1 is SGHVS and CDR2 is FQNEAQ. The CDR3 is made up of 15 amino acids. CDR3 sequence (DNA): TGTGCCAGCAGCTTTGGACAGACCACGAACACTGAAGCTTTCTTT. The encoded protein is CASSFGQTTNTEAFF.

The chain links TRBV6-1 to TRBJ1-5, with a tentative D call TRBD1 (6 bases). Germline-derived CDR1 and CDR2 are MNHNS and SASEGT. CDR3 length: 14 residues. The V and J ends lost 5 bases and 5 bases respectively, with 13 bases between them. DNA of the CDR3: TGTGCCAGCAGTAGGACAGTGAAAGATCAGCCCCAGCATTTT. This gives the protein CASSRTVKDQPQHF.

This chain connects TRBV12-3 or TRBV12-4 to TRBJ1-2, with D uncertain. V shed 2 bases and J shed 9 bases, with 10 bases lying between them. The length of the CDR3 is 12 residues. CDR3 nucleotide sequence: TGTGCCAGCAGTTTAAAGTTAAGCCGCTACACCTTC. It translates to CASSLKLSRYTF.

This clonotype was seen a single time. This chain joins TRBV5-4 and TRBJ2-1, with D possibly TRBD1 on 6 matching bases. V dropped 4 bases and J dropped 5 bases, with 16 bases sitting between them. The V gene's germline CDR1 is SGHNT and CDR2 YYREEE (reference sequence). There are 15 residues in the CDR3. CDR3 in DNA: TGTGCCAGCAGCAAGGGACATTCGGCGAACAATGAGCAGTTCTTC. It codes for CASSKGHSANNEQFF.

This clonotype was found a few times. This chain uses TRBV11-2 with TRBJ2-3; 12 bases map to TRBD2. Germline lookup yields CDR1 SGHAT and CDR2 FQNNGV. There are 15 residues in the CDR3. V lost 5 bases to trimming and J lost 10 bases; unmatched junction nucleotides: 10. The CDR3 region is CASSPAGTSGRAQYF. CDR3 DNA: TGTGCCAGCAGCCCCGCCGGGACTAGCGGGCGAGCGCAGTATTTT.

The J gene is TRBJ2-7, the V gene TRBV27, with unresolved D. This CDR3 spans 13 amino acids. Trimming removed 5 bases from V and 2 bases from J, with 10 bases in between. The germline V gene encodes CDR1 MNHEY and CDR2 SMNVEV (reference sequence). CDR3 region: CASSPRWAYEQYF. In DNA form, the CDR3 reads TGTGCCAGCAGTCCTCGGTGGGCCTACGAGCAGTACTTC.

The gene calls are TRBV29-1 and TRBJ1-2; weak D call: TRBD1 (6 bases). The germline CDR1 and CDR2 sequences are SQVTM and ANQGSEA. The CDR3 has 12 amino acids. V lost 3 bases, J lost 6 bases, and 11 bases lay in between. The chain's CDR3 is CSVDAGADGYTF. The CDR3 DNA follows: TGCAGCGTTGATGCGGGGGCGGATGGCTACACCTTC.

The chain employs TRBV6-1 and TRBJ1-1; D gene uncertain. CDR3 size: 14 residues. V was clipped by 6 bases and J by 1 base, with 12 bases between them. The germline gives CDR1 MNHNS, CDR2 SASEGT. The CDR3, as DNA: TGTGCCAGCAGCGGACCGAGGTCGAACACTGAAGCTTTCTTT. Translated: CASSGPRSNTEAFF.

The chain carries TRBV12-3 or TRBV12-4 and TRBJ2-3; D uncertain. The CDR3 totals 14 residues. V was shortened by 3 bases and J by 1 base, with 8 bases between the two germline ends. The CDR3 sequence: CASSFTARTDTQYF. The DNA of the CDR3 is TGTGCCAGCAGTTTTACAGCCCGCACAGATACGCAGTATTTT.

The table lists this clonotype with many counts. The chain couples TRBV12-3 or TRBV12-4 to TRBJ1-6; 7 bases align to TRBD1. The V segment lost 5 bases and the J segment 7 bases; nucleotides outside the gene matches: 5. The CDR3 runs to 14 residues. The CDR3 region is CASSLDRVNSPLHF. The CDR3 region has the DNA TGTGCCAGCAGTCTCGACAGGGTCAATTCACCCCTCCACTTT.

The rearrangement joins TRBV5-5 to TRBJ2-1; 8 nucleotides line up with TRBD1. From germline, CDR1 is SGHKS and CDR2 YYEKEE (reference sequence). The length of the CDR3 is 16 residues. V gave up 2 bases and J gave up 5 bases; unmatched junction bases: 9. The CDR3 sequence is CASSLATGVGHNEQFF. For the CDR3, the DNA is TGTGCCAGCAGCTTAGCGACAGGGGTGGGACACAATGAGCAGTTCTTC.

The sample holds a few counts of this clonotype. This sequence joins TRBV27 and TRBJ2-3; unclear D gene. Germline CDR1 reads MNHEY; CDR2 reads SMNVEV (reference sequence). The CDR3 is 16 amino acids. Trimming cost V 1 base and J 1 base, with 12 bases left between them. The CDR3 reads CASSLLGFWGTDTQYF. In DNA form, the CDR3 reads TGTGCCAGCAGTTTATTGGGGTTTTGGGGCACAGATACGCAGTATTTT.

The chain couples TRBV29-1 to TRBJ1-1; TRBD1 is a possible D gene (5 bases). Trimming removed 7 bases from V and 1 base from J, with 10 bases in between. CDR3 length: 12 residues. In germline, CDR1 is SQVTM, CDR2 ANQGSEA. CDR3 sequence reads: CSGQSRNTEAFF. In DNA, the CDR3 is TGCAGCGGACAGTCTCGGAACACTGAAGCTTTCTTT.

V and J are TRBV6-5 and TRBJ1-1, with no clear D. The ends were cut back, 3 bases at V and 1 base at J, with 6 bases in the middle. Germline lookup yields CDR1 MNHEY and CDR2 SVGAGI. The CDR3 is made up of 13 amino acids. The CDR3 is CASSYMENTEAFF. CDR3 bases: TGTGCCAGCAGTTATATGGAGAACACTGAAGCTTTCTTT.

The rearrangement links TRBV7-3 to TRBJ2-7, with D possibly TRBD1 on 7 matching bases. Trimming left V 3 bases short and J 3 bases short, with 15 bases between. This CDR3 is built from 15 residues. Germline CDR1 is SGHTA and CDR2 is FQGTGA. CDR3 sequence (DNA): TGTGCCAGCAGCTTCAGGGGGGATCCCCACTACGAGCAGTACTTC. Its translation: CASSFRGDPHYEQYF.

The table lists this clonotype with many counts. The chain links TRBV5-6 to TRBJ2-1; D not resolved. Germline CDR1 reads SGHDT; CDR2 reads YYEEEE. The CDR3 contains 15 residues. V lost 3 bases to trimming and J lost 8 bases, with 18 bases between them. The CDR3 region is CASSSTPALPDEQFF. CDR3 DNA sequence: TGTGCCAGCAGCTCCACCCCTGCCCTCCCTGATGAGCAGTTCTTC. The full variable domain, its missing parts supplied by reference TRBV5-6 and TRBJ2-1, is DAGVTQSPTHLIKTRGQQVTLRCSPKSGHDTVSWYQQALGQGPQFIFQYYEEEERQRGNFPDRFSGHQFPNYSSELNVNALLLGDSALYLCASSSTPALPDEQFFGPGTRLTVL.

The rearrangement joins TRBV7-2 to TRBJ2-1; a weak D match, TRBD1 (6 bases). CDR3 length: 14 amino acids. Germline lookup yields CDR1 SGHTA and CDR2 FQGNSA. The V gene lost 4 bases and the J gene lost 10 bases, with 17 bases spanning the gap. CDR3 nucleotides: TGTGCCAGCAGCTCGAAGACAGGAAGCAACGAGCAGTTCTTC. This encodes CASSSKTGSNEQFF.

The sample holds a few counts of this clonotype. The gene calls are TRBV11-1 and TRBJ2-1; D not certain. CDR1 SGHAT and CDR2 FQDESV come from the germline V gene (reference sequence). The CDR3 consists of 13 residues. The ends were cut back, 0 bases at V and 5 bases at J, with 5 bases in the middle. The CDR3 spells CASSLASHNEQFF. Here the CDR3 DNA reads TGTGCCAGCAGCTTAGCGTCCCACAATGAGCAGTTCTTC.

There are a few counts of this clonotype. The rearrangement uses TRBV6-5 and TRBJ2-7; no clear D gene. CDR3 size: 18 residues. Germline V lookup: CDR1 MNHEY, CDR2 SVGAGI. V was shortened by 0 bases and J by 2 bases, with 20 bases between the two germline ends. For the CDR3, the DNA is TGTGCCAGCAGTTACTCCCTTAAGTCGAGACGACTTCCCTACGAGCAGTACTTC. Its protein product is CASSYSLKSRRLPYEQYF.